This T cell receptor (beta chain) was recovered during a study of blood T cell repertoires in COVID-19. Turning to the study itself: Donors in the United States, Italy and Spain gave samples during acute or convalescent COVID-19. Sample material is recorded as cDNA or gDNA derived from T cells, B-cell-depleted T cells, or PBMCs.

Germline CDR1 SQVTM, CDR2 ANQGSEA. V was cut by 3 bases and J by 7 bases, with 12 bases left in between. The CDR3 contains 12 residues. Profiling relied on immunoSEQ multiplex PCR, and the TCRdb table lists in-frame clones only, not all of them. The sample includes over 100,000 clones, around 86% seen only once; the top ten take roughly 8.2%. The sequencing sample was made of peripheral blood. This clonotype originated in a man in his 70s with acute or convalescent COVID-19. This chain links TRBV29-1 with TRBJ1-2; D is perhaps TRBD1 (5 bases). CDR3 sequence (DNA): TGCAGCGTTGAGCGGGGCACGGGTGGCTACACCTTC. Its translation is CSVERGTGGYTF.